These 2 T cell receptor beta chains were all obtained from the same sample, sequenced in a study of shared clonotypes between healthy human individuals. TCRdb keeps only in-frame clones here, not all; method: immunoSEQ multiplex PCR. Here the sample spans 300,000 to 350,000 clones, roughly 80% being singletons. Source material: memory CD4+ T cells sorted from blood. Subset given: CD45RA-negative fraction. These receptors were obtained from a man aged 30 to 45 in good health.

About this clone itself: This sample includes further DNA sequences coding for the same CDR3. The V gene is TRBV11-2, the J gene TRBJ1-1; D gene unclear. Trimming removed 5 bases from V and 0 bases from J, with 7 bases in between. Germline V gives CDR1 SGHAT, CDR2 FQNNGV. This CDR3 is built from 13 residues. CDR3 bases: TGTGCCAGCAGCCAACAGATGAACACTGAAGCTTTCTTT. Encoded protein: CASSQQMNTEAFF.

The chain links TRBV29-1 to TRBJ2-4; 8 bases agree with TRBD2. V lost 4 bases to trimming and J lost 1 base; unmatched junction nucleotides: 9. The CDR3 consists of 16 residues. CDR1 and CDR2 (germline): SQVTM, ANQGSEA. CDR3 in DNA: TGCAGCGTTGTAGCGGGGTTAACAGCGGCCAAAAACATTCAGTACTTC. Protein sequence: CSVVAGLTAAKNIQYF.